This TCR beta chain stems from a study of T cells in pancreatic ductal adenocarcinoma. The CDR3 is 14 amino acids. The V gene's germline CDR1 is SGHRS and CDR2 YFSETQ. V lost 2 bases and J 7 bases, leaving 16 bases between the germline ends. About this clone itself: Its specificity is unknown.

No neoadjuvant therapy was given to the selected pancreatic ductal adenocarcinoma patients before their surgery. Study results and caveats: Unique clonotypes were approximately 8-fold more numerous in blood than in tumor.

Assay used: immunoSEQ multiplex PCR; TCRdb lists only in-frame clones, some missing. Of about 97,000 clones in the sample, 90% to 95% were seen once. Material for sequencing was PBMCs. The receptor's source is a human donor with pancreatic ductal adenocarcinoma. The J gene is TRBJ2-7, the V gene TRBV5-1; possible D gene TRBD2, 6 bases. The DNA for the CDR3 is TGCGCCAGCAGCTTAGCGGGCTATGCGGGGGAGCAGTACTTC. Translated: CASSLAGYAGEQYF.